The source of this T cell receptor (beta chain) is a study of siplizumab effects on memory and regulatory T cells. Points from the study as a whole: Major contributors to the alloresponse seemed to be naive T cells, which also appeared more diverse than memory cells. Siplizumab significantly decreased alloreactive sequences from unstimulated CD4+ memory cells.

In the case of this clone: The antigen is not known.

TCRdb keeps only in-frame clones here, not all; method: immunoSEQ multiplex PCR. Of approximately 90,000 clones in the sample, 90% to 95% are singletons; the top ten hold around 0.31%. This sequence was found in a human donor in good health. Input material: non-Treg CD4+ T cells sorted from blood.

CDR3 sequence (DNA): TGTGCCAGCAGCTTAGGGCACGCACTGTACGAGCAGTACTTC. It specifies CASSLGHALYEQYF. The rearrangement joins TRBV7-6 to TRBJ2-7; D is unclear. The CDR3 sequence is 14 residues long. Looked up from germline, CDR1 is SGHVS and CDR2 is FNYEAQ. V dropped 1 base and J dropped 4 bases, with 11 bases sitting between them.